This passage covers 2 T cell receptor beta chains from one sample sequenced in a study of STAT5B mutations in CD4+ large granular lymphocyte leukemia. TCRdb keeps only in-frame clones here, not all; method: immunoSEQ multiplex PCR. In the table there are around 30,000 clones, around 80% of which are singletons. The specimen was CD4+ T cells from blood buffy coats. The receptors originated from a human donor in good health.

The V and J genes are TRBV2 and TRBJ1-4, with 11 positions matching TRBD1. CDR3 size: 17 residues. Germline assignment: CDR1 SNHLY and CDR2 FYNNEI. V gave up 3 bases and J gave up 2 bases; unmatched junction bases: 5. The CDR3 region has the DNA TGTGCCAGCAGTGACGCGGACAGGGGGCGGACTAATGAAAAACTGTTTTTT. Translated: CASSDADRGRTNEKLFF.

V usage is TRBV10-3 and J usage is TRBJ2-3; no reliable D call. From germline, CDR1 is ENHRY and CDR2 SYGVKD. Trimming took off 7 bases at V and 5 bases at J, with 13 bases between the two ends. The CDR3 consists of 13 residues. CDR3 sequence: CAINIGWGDTQYF. The CDR3, as DNA: TGTGCCATCAACATCGGGTGGGGAGATACGCAGTATTTT.